This TCR beta chain was found in a study of blood T cell repertoires in COVID-19. Background on the study: Whether acute or convalescent, the COVID-19 samples came from the United States, Italy and Spain. T cells, B-cell-depleted T cells, or PBMCs supplied cDNA or gDNA.

J gave up 3 bases and V 0 bases, and 5 bases lay outside the gene matches. Per the germline V gene, CDR1 is SGHRS and CDR2 is YFSETQ. CDR3 length: 16 amino acids. This clone was picked up one time. Produced via immunoSEQ multiplex PCR; TCRdb's table is partial and in-frame only. The repertoire holds hundreds of thousands of clones, with more than 70% as singletons. The sequence derives from a woman between 40 and 50 years old who had recovered from COVID-19. Source material: peripheral blood. This chain uses TRBV5-1 with TRBJ2-1, with 8 nucleotides matching TRBD2. The CDR3 loop is CASSLDIRGGYNEQFF. The CDR3 nucleotides are TGCGCCAGCAGCTTGGACATTCGGGGGGGCTACAATGAGCAGTTCTTC.